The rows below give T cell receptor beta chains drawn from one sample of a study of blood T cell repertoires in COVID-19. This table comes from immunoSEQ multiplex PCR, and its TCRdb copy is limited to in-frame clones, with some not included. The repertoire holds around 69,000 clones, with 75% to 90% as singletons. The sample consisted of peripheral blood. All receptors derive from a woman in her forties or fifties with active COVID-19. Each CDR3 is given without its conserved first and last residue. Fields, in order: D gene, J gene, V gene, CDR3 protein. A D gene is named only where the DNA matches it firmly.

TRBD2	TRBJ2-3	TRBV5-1	ASSDGTSGTQY
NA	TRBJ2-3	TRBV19	ASSIGVVLADRTDTQY
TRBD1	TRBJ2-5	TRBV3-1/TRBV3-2	ASSPPRGQGPTETQY
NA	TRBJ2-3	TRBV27	ASSLYGSQEADTQY
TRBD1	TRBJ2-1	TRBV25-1	ASSRSGQGLYNEQF
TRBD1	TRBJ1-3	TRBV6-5	ASGQGLSGNTIY
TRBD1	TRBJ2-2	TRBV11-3	ASSSRTGNTGELF
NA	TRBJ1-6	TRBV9	ASSVAGEHNSPLH
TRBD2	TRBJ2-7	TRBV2	ASRPGGTYEQY
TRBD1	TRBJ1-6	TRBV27	ASSPLQGAYNSPLH
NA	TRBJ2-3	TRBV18	ASSPRQEDTQY
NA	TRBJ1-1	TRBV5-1	ASSWGGGPAEAF
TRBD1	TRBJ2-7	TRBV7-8	ASGDRGTLEQY
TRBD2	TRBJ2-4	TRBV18	ASSPALAGGENIQY
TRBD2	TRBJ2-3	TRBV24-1	ATSDRASGRPDTQY
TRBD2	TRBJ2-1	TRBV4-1	ASSSDQRERPF
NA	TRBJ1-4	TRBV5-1	ASSWTPGVREKLF
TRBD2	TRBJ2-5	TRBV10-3	AISDLTLAGGGPETQY
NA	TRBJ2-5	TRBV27	ASSLGRGETQY
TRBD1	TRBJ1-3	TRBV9	ASSGTGGSSGNTIY
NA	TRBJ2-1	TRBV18	ASSPVQGRTGQF
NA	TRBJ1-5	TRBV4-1	ASSQDAGNQPQH
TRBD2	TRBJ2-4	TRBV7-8	ASSFRTSGRTIQY
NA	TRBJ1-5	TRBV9	ASSASGAGNQPQH
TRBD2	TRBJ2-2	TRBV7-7	VSSLGLAGVNTGELF
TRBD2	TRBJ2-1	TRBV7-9	ASSLGLGNEQF
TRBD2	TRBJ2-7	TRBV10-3	AILQREVGEQY
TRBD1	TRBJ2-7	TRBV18	ASSRQGAYEQY
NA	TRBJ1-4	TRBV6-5	ATGATNEKLF
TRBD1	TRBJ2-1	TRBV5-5	ASTLQGTGNEQF
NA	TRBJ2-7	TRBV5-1	ASSWGGYEQY
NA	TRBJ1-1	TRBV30	AWRMTGEAF
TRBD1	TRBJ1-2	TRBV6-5	ASRATGSDGYT
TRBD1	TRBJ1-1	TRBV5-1	ASSLVGGQAFEAF
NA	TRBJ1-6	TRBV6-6	ASRRDGSGGGLRSPLH
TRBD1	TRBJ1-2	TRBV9	ASSVAGQGGYT
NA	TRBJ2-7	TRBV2	ASSTGVYEQY
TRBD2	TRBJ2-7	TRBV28	ASSTSGETSGSGSYEQY
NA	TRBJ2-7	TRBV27	ASRQQGPNEQY
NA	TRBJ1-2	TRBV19	ASSWRSTDYGYT